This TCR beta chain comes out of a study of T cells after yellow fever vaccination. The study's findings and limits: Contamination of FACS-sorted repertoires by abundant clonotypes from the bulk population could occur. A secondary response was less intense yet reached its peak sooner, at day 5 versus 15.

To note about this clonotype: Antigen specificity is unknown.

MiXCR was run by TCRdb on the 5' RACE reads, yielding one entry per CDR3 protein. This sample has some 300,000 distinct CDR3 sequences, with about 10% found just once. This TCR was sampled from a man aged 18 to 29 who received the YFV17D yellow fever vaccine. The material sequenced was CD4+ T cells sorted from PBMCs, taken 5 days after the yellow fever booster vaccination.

CDR3 region: CASSQLTGTGYNEQFF. As DNA, the CDR3 is TGCGCCAGCAGCCAATTGACCGGGACGGGTTACAATGAGCAGTTCTTC. This chain joins TRBV4-1 and TRBJ2-1, with D perhaps matching TRBD1 or TRBD2 (5 bases each). The CDR3 covers 16 residues. In germline, CDR1 is MGHRA, CDR2 YSYEKL. V lost 2 bases, J lost 4 bases, and 15 bases lay in between.